These 28 T cell receptor beta chains were sequenced from one sample in a study of beta chain features in type 1 diabetes. The antigens these receptors bind are not known. Of the isolated RNA, all was reverse transcribed, and so the sequenced material was expressed TCRB transcripts. Using immunoSEQ multiplex PCR, the repertoire was profiled, and TCRdb retains in-frame clones only, with some absent. In the table there are about 340,000 clones, approximately 12% of which are singletons. Broader study findings: Type 1 diabetes patients had moderately but significantly shorter TCRB CDR3s in all four CD4+ subsets.

The material sequenced was naive CD4+ T cells from blood. Receptors originate from a woman between 18 and 30 years old with type 1 diabetes.

V is TRBV11-2 and J is TRBJ2-7; 10 bases align to TRBD2. This CDR3 comprises 18 residues. Germline V gene data show CDR1 as SGHAT and CDR2 as FQNNGV. Trimming removed 0 bases from V and 0 bases from J; junction bases left unmatched: 8. The CDR3 protein is CASSLEWTTSGLSYEQYF. The CDR3 DNA reads as TGTGCCAGCAGCTTAGAGTGGACGACTAGCGGGCTCTCCTACGAGCAGTACTTC.

J is TRBJ2-5 and V is TRBV30; D is perhaps TRBD2 (6 bases). CDR1 is GTSNPN and CDR2 is SVGIG in the germline V gene (reference sequence). This CDR3 is 11 amino acids long. Trimming stripped 5 bases from V and 5 bases from J, with 9 bases between. CDR3 region: CAWGGTETQYF. CDR3 coding DNA: TGTGCCTGGGGCGGGACGGAGACCCAGTACTTC.

This clone was seen only a few times. The V and J genes are TRBV28 and TRBJ2-1; TRBD2 agrees at 10 bases. This CDR3 spans 20 amino acids. The trim removed 2 bases at V and 2 bases at J, leaving 15 bases unmatched. CDR1 MDHEN and CDR2 SYDVKM come from the germline V gene. For the CDR3, the DNA is TGTGCCAGCAGTTTACTTTTCCTAGCGGGAGTTGCCACCACCTACAATGAGCAGTTCTTC. Its protein product is CASSLLFLAGVATTYNEQFF.

The table lists this clone with a few counts. The same CDR3 also results from other DNA sequences found in this sample. This chain connects TRBV30 to TRBJ1-3; D gene unclear. Germline V gene lookup returns CDR1 GTSNPN and CDR2 SVGIG (reference sequence). The CDR3 has 13 amino acids. V was pared by 0 bases and J by 1 base, with 4 bases between. CDR3 sequence: CAWSVLSGNTIYF. CDR3 DNA sequence: TGTGCCTGGAGTGTACTGTCTGGAAACACCATATATTTT.

This clone was seen more than once but under ten times. The rearrangement uses TRBV10-3 and TRBJ2-5; 14 positions match TRBD2. Trimming took 5 bases from V and 2 from J; bases not matched to a gene: 7. Germline CDR1 ENHRY, CDR2 SYGVKD. The CDR3 extends over 17 amino acids. CDR3: CAISPRLAGGTQETQYF. CDR3 nucleotide sequence: TGTGCCATCAGTCCAAGACTAGCGGGAGGGACTCAAGAGACCCAGTACTTC.

This clone was picked up a small number of times. The V gene is TRBV12-5, the J gene TRBJ2-1; 10 bases fit TRBD2. Germline CDR1 is LGHNT and CDR2 is FRNRAP. Trimming at V came to 3 bases and at J to 7 bases, leaving 9 bases not matched to a gene. The CDR3 is 16 residues long. The CDR3 loop is CASGLRLAGVRNEQFF. In DNA, the CDR3 is TGTGCTAGTGGTTTACGGCTAGCGGGAGTTAGGAATGAGCAGTTCTTC.

This clone was observed a handful of times. This chain connects TRBV29-1 to TRBJ2-2; a possible D gene is TRBD1 (5 bases). V was cut by 5 bases and J by 1 base, with 11 bases left in between. The germline gives CDR1 SQVTM, CDR2 ANQGSEA. This CDR3 spans 14 amino acids. The CDR3 spells CSVRGSLNTGELFF. As DNA, the CDR3 is TGCAGCGTTAGGGGCAGTCTGAACACCGGGGAGCTGTTTTTT.

The rearrangement uses TRBV5-1 and TRBJ2-3; maybe TRBD2 (6 bases). Trimming pared 7 bases from V and 4 bases from J, leaving 16 bases between. In germline, CDR1 is SGHRS, CDR2 YFSETQ. This CDR3 has 14 amino acids. CDR3 residues: CASRLEGLPDTQYF. The CDR3 DNA reads TGCGCCAGCCGCCTCGAGGGACTTCCAGATACGCAGTATTTT.

In this sample, this clone turned up a few times. V and J are TRBV5-1 and TRBJ2-7, with D tentatively TRBD1 (6 bases). Deletions cut 0 bases from V and 5 bases from J, with 15 bases between. From germline, CDR1 is SGHRS and CDR2 YFSETQ. CDR3 size: 15 residues. This chain's CDR3 is CASSLDGRGTHEQYF. In DNA, the CDR3 is TGCGCCAGCAGCTTGGATGGCAGGGGTACACACGAGCAGTACTTC.

The rearrangement joins TRBV5-1 to TRBJ2-3; 10 bases map to TRBD1. V was clipped by 0 bases and J by 6 bases; unmatched bases: 4. Germline V gene data show CDR1 as SGHRS and CDR2 as YFSETQ. This CDR3 has 15 amino acids. Here the CDR3 reads CASSLGQGARDTQYF. The CDR3 bases are TGCGCCAGCAGCTTGGGACAGGGGGCAAGGGATACGCAGTATTTT.

This chain joins TRBV11-3 and TRBJ2-1; 10 bases are a match to TRBD1. The CDR3 consists of 14 residues. J gave up 5 bases and V 8 bases, and 6 bases lay outside the gene matches. The germline gives CDR1 SGHNT, CDR2 YENEEA. The CDR3, as DNA: TGTGCCAGCGAGAGCGGGACAGGGGACAATGAGCAGTTCTTC. Encoded protein: CASESGTGDNEQFF.

There are a few counts of this clone. This chain connects TRBV7-2 to TRBJ2-3, with D maybe TRBD2 (6 bases). CDR3 length equals 15 residues. V lost 5 bases and J lost 2, with 14 bases in between. Germline loops: CDR1 SGHTA, CDR2 FQGNSA. For the CDR3, the DNA is TGTGCCAGCAGCATACGGGCTAGCGACACAGATACGCAGTATTTT. Translated: CASSIRASDTDTQYF.

The chain is built from TRBV28 and TRBJ1-4; no definite D call. V lost 5 bases, J lost 0 bases, and 7 bases lay in between. Germline-derived CDR1 and CDR2 are MDHEN and SYDVKM. The CDR3 spans 14 residues. The DNA for the CDR3 is TGTGCCAGCAGTGGGCAGGCAACTAATGAAAAACTGTTTTTT. Its translation is CASSGQATNEKLFF. Full variable domain (outside the CDR3, taken from reference TRBV28 and TRBJ1-4): DVKVTQSSRYLVKRTGEKVFLECVQDMDHENMFWYRQDPGLGLRLIYFSYDVKMKEKGDIPEGYSVSREKKERFSLILESASTNQTSMYLCASSGQATNEKLFFGSGTQLSVL.

This clone was counted between two and nine times. This sequence joins TRBV4-2 and TRBJ1-2; D unclear. CDR1 is LGHNA and CDR2 is YNFKEQ in the germline V gene. CDR3 size: 14 residues. V lost 1 base and J lost 6, with 12 bases in between. Here the CDR3 DNA reads TGTGCCAGCAGCCAAGTTGAGGCATCCAATGGCTACACCTTC. It is translated as CASSQVEASNGYTF.

The rearrangement uses TRBV11-2 and TRBJ2-5, with TRBD1 as a possible D gene (5 bases). Trimming stripped 0 bases from V and 1 base from J, with 9 bases between. CDR1 and CDR2 from the germline V gene are SGHAT and FQNNGV. The CDR3 covers 15 residues. DNA of the CDR3: TGTGCCAGCAGCTTAGAATTGACAGTCCAAGAGACCCAGTACTTC. It codes for CASSLELTVQETQYF.

As regards this clone: This sample also contains other DNA sequences that code for the same CDR3. CDR3 in amino acids: CSAPSTDTQYF. CDR3 in DNA: TGCAGTGCTCCCTCTACAGATACGCAGTATTTT. This chain uses TRBV20-1 with TRBJ2-3; D not resolved. V dropped 5 bases and J dropped 3 bases, with 6 bases sitting between them. The germline V gene encodes CDR1 DFQATT and CDR2 SNEGSKA (reference sequence). The CDR3 has 11 amino acids.

V and J are TRBV28 and TRBJ1-1; 7 nucleotides match TRBD1. Germline loops: CDR1 MDHEN, CDR2 SYDVKM. The ends lost 3 bases at V and 4 bases at J; junction bases unmatched: 11. The CDR3 extends over 16 amino acids. For the CDR3, the DNA is TGTGCCAGCAGTTTGGCACAGGGGTTTCCAGGCACTGAAGCTTTCTTT. Translation: CASSLAQGFPGTEAFF.

This clone appeared a few times. V and J are TRBV10-3 and TRBJ2-7; 10 bases agree with TRBD2. The CDR3 runs 14 residues. V lost 7 bases and J lost 7; bases outside the gene matches: 10. CDR1 is ENHRY and CDR2 is SYGVKD in the germline V gene. The CDR3 loop is CAITKTSGFEEQYF. The DNA for the CDR3 is TGTGCCATCACTAAGACTAGCGGGTTCGAAGAGCAGTACTTC.

This chain uses TRBV5-6 with TRBJ2-7; weak D call: TRBD1 (6 bases). CDR3 length: 15 amino acids. The germline gives CDR1 SGHDT, CDR2 YYEEEE. V lost 0 bases to trimming and J lost 3 bases, with 13 bases between them. Written as DNA, the CDR3 is TGTGCCAGCAGCTTGGCCTTGGGACACTACTACGAGCAGTACTTC. This codes for CASSLALGHYYEQYF.

This clone appeared a few times. The rearrangement joins TRBV18 to TRBJ1-1, with D hard to call. V was trimmed by 4 bases and J by 4 bases, leaving 16 bases between them. CDR1 is KGHSH and CDR2 is LQKENI in the germline V gene. The CDR3 sequence is 15 residues long. The CDR3: CASSLGRGGSTEAFF. DNA of the CDR3: TGTGCCAGCTCACTAGGACGGGGTGGGAGCACTGAAGCTTTCTTT.

This clone was recorded a few times. This sequence joins TRBV6-5 and TRBJ2-1, with 11 bases aligning to TRBD1. With V trimmed by 2 bases and J by 6 bases, 3 bases remained unmatched. The CDR3 is made up of 15 amino acids. Germline values: CDR1 MNHEY, CDR2 SVGAGI. Here the CDR3 reads CASSYPGTGGNEQFF. In nucleotides, the CDR3 is TGTGCCAGCAGTTACCCCGGGACAGGGGGCAATGAGCAGTTCTTC.

V usage is TRBV7-2 and J usage is TRBJ2-7; possibly TRBD1 for D (6 bases). Germline V lookup: CDR1 SGHTA, CDR2 FQGNSA. The CDR3 runs to 14 residues. Trimming took 2 bases from V and 6 from J, leaving 14 bases between them. The CDR3 spells CASSLNSSRGEQYV. Here the CDR3 DNA reads TGTGCCAGCAGCTTAAATAGTAGCAGGGGCGAGCAGTACGTC.

This chain links TRBV28 with TRBJ2-7, with D uncertain. V was trimmed by 6 bases and J by 7 bases, leaving 16 bases between them. CDR1 and CDR2 from the germline V gene are MDHEN and SYDVKM. CDR3 size: 13 residues. The CDR3 loop is CASRPKRAGEQYF. The CDR3 nucleotides are TGTGCCAGCAGGCCTAAACGAGCTGGTGAGCAGTACTTC.

The chain links TRBV5-4 to TRBJ2-7, with TRBD2 matching 8 bases. V shed 7 bases and J 3 bases; nucleotides not matched to a gene: 18. The CDR3 totals 17 residues. Germline CDR1 is SGHNT and CDR2 is YYREEE (reference sequence). CDR3 DNA: TGTGCCAGCGATCTGTTGCAGCGGGAGAAGGGGCACTACGAGCAGTACGTC. Translating gives CASDLLQREKGHYEQYV.

This clone turned up a few times. The chain employs TRBV18 and TRBJ2-6, with a weak D call TRBD1 (5 bases). Trimming removed 5 bases from V and 0 bases from J, with 8 bases in between. The germline gives CDR1 KGHSH, CDR2 LQKENI. CDR3 size: 15 residues. The CDR3 sequence: CASSSRGSGANVLTF. Here the CDR3 DNA reads TGTGCCAGCTCATCTAGGGGCTCTGGGGCCAACGTCCTGACTTTC.

This clone was seen a few times. The gene calls are TRBV5-1 and TRBJ2-1; D is unresolved. Trimming took off 0 bases at V and 0 bases at J, with 7 bases between the two ends. The CDR3 loop spans 15 amino acids. From germline, CDR1 is SGHRS and CDR2 YFSETQ. The CDR3: CASSLEPGSYNEQFF. The DNA for the CDR3 is TGCGCCAGCAGCTTGGAGCCGGGCTCCTACAATGAGCAGTTCTTC. The whole variable domain, filled in from reference TRBV5-1 and TRBJ2-1, reads KAGVTQTPRYLIKTRGQQVTLSCSPISGHRSVSWYQQTPGQGLQFLFEYFSETQRNKGNFPGRFSGRQFSNSRSEMNVSTLELGDSALYLCASSLEPGSYNEQFFGPGTRLTVL.

The V gene is TRBV2, the J gene TRBJ2-1; TRBD2 might be the D (5 bases). The length of the CDR3 is 13 residues. Per germline, CDR1 SNHLY and CDR2 FYNNEI. Trimming stripped 7 bases from V and 9 bases from J, with 16 bases between. Here the CDR3 DNA reads TGTGCCAGCACCCTGGACGCCCGGGGTGAGCAGTTCTTC. As protein: CASTLDARGEQFF.

This clone was seen only a few times. This rearrangement joins TRBV18 to TRBJ2-5; a weak D match, TRBD1 (6 bases). Germline-derived CDR1 and CDR2 are KGHSH and LQKENI. Trimming took 3 bases from V and 7 from J, leaving 21 bases between them. The CDR3 has 16 residues. The CDR3 protein is CASSPPGTSLVGTQYF. CDR3 in DNA: TGTGCCAGCTCACCGCCCGGGACATCCCTGGTTGGGACCCAGTACTTC.